Below, 5 T cell receptor beta chains from the same sample are listed, as sequenced in a study of blood T cell repertoires in COVID-19. Sequencing was performed with immunoSEQ multiplex PCR; in TCRdb, only in-frame clones are kept and a portion is missing. This sample yields approximately 250,000 clones, of which about 82% are seen a single time; roughly 5% belongs to the top ten. The source material was peripheral blood. The source is a man between 50 and 59 years old with COVID-19, enrolled during active disease.

The J gene is TRBJ1-1, the V gene TRBV19, with a weak D call TRBD1 (5 bases). The V end was cut by 6 bases, the J end by 0 bases, with 26 bases between. Germline lookup yields CDR1 LNHDA and CDR2 SQIVND (reference sequence). The CDR3 spans 19 residues. The CDR3 loop reads CASRSNRDGRLGVNTEAFF. CDR3 in DNA: TGTGCCAGTAGATCTAATCGCGACGGGCGATTAGGGGTGAACACTGAAGCTTTCTTT. The full variable domain, completed using reference TRBV19 and TRBJ1-1, is DGGITQSPKYLFRKEGQNVTLSCEQNLNHDAMYWYRQDPGQGLRLIYYSQIVNDFQKGDIAEGYSVSREKKESFPLTVTSAQKNPTAFYLCASRSNRDGRLGVNTEAFFGQGTRLTVV.

The chain joins TRBV28 to TRBJ1-1, with D possibly being TRBD1 (5 bases). Trimming shortened V by 2 bases and J by 3 bases, and 7 bases separated the two germline ends. From germline, CDR1 is MDHEN and CDR2 SYDVKM. The CDR3 has 13 residues. The CDR3 DNA is TGTGCCAGCAGTTTACGCAGGGACACTGAAGCTTTCTTT. Its translation is CASSLRRDTEAFF.

The rearrangement joins TRBV12-3 or TRBV12-4 to TRBJ2-7, with D uncertain. The CDR3 runs to 13 residues. V dropped 6 bases and J dropped 0 bases, with 9 bases sitting between them. In DNA, the CDR3 is TGTGCCAGCAGGGCACAGAGCTCCTACGAGCAGTACTTC. Its translation: CASRAQSSYEQYF.

This chain connects TRBV5-1 to TRBJ2-3; D possibly corresponds to TRBD2 (7 bases). The CDR3 totals 15 residues. Germline-derived CDR1 and CDR2 are SGHRS and YFSETQ. Trimming took off 7 bases at V and 0 bases at J, with 15 bases between the two ends. CDR3 nucleotide sequence: TGCGCCAGCGGGGAGGGGGGTTCTAGCACAGATACGCAGTATTTT. Protein: CASGEGGSSTDTQYF. The complete variable domain, with remaining parts taken from reference TRBV5-1 and TRBJ2-3, reads KAGVTQTPRYLIKTRGQQVTLSCSPISGHRSVSWYQQTPGQGLQFLFEYFSETQRNKGNFPGRFSGRQFSNSRSEMNVSTLELGDSALYLCASGEGGSSTDTQYFGPGTRLTVL.

The V call is TRBV5-4, the J call TRBJ1-4; unclear D gene. V shed 0 bases and J shed 7 bases, with 7 bases lying between them. The CDR3 runs 13 residues. Germline loops: CDR1 SGHNT, CDR2 YYREEE (reference sequence). The CDR3 region has the DNA TGTGCCAGCAGCTTGGTAGGGAGTGAAAAACTGTTTTTT. Amino acid sequence: CASSLVGSEKLFF.